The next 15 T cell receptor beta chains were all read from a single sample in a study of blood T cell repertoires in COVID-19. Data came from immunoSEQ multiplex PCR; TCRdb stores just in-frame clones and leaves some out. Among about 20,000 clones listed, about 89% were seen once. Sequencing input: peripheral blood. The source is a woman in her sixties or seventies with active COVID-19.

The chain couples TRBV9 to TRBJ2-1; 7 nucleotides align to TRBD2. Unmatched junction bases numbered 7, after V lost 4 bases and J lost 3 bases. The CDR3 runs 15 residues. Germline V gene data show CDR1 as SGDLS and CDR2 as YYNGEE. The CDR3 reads CASSPAAGVYNEQFF. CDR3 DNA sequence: TGTGCCAGCAGCCCAGCGGCGGGGGTCTACAATGAGCAGTTCTTC.

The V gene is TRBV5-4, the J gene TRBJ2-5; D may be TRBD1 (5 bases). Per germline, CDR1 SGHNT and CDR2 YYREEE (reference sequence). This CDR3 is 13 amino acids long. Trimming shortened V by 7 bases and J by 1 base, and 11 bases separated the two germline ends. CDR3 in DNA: TGTGCCAGCGGATTAACAGGCCAAGAGACCCAGTACTTC. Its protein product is CASGLTGQETQYF.

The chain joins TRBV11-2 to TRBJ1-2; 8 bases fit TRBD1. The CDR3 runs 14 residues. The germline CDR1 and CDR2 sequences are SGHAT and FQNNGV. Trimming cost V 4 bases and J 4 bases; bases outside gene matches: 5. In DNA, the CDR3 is TGTGCCAGCAGCTCGGGACAGGCGTTCTATGGCTACACCTTC. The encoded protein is CASSSGQAFYGYTF.

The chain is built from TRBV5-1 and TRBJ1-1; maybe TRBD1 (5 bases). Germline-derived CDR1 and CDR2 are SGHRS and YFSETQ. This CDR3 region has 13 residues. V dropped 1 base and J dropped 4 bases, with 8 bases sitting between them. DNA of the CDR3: TGCGCCAGCAGCTTGACCGGGGGCACTGAAGCTTTCTTT. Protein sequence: CASSLTGGTEAFF.

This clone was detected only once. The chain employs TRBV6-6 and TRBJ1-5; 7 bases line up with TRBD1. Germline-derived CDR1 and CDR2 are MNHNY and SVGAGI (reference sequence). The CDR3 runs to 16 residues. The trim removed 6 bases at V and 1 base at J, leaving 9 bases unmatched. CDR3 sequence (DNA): TGTGCCAGCAGCAACAAGGGGGCGATGAGCAATCAGCCCCAGCATTTT. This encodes CASSNKGAMSNQPQHF.

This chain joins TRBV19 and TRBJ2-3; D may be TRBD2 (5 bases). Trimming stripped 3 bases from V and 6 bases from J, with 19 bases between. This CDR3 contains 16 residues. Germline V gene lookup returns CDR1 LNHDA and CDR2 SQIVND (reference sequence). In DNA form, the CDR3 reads TGTGCCAGTAGTATCCCCGGGGAGCGGTTACCGGATACGCAGTATTTT. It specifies CASSIPGERLPDTQYF.

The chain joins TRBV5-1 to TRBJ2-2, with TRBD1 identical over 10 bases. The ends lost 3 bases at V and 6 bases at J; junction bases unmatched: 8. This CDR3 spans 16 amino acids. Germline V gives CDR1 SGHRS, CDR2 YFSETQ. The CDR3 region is CASSSTGTGVAGELFF. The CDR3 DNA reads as TGCGCCAGCAGCTCCACCGGGACAGGGGTGGCCGGGGAGCTGTTTTTT.

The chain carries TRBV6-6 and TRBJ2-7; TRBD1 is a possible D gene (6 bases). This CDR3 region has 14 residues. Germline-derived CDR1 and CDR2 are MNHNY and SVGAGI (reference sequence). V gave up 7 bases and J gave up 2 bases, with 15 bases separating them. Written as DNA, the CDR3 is TGTGCCAGCAAAAGGGGGTTGGGGCCCTACGAGCAGTACTTC. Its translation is CASKRGLGPYEQYF.

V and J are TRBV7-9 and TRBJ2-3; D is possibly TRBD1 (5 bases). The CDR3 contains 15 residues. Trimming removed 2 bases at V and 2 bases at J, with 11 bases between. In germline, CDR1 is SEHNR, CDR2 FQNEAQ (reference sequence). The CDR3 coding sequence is TGTGCCAGCAGCTTAAACGACAGATACACAGATACGCAGTATTTT. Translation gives CASSLNDRYTDTQYF.

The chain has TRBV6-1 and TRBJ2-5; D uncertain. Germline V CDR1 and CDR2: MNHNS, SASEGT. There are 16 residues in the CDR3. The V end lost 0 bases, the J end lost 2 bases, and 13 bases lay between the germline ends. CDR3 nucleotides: TGTGCCAGCAGTGAAGCGCGGAGCTATGTACAAGAGACCCAGTACTTC. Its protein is CASSEARSYVQETQYF.

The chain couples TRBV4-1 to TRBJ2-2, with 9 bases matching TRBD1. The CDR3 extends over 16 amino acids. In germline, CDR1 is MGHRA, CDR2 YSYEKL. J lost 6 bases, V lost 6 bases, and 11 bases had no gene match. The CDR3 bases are TGCGCCAGCAGTCCAACTACAGGGGGCATGGCCGGGGAGCTGTTTTTT. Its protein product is CASSPTTGGMAGELFF.

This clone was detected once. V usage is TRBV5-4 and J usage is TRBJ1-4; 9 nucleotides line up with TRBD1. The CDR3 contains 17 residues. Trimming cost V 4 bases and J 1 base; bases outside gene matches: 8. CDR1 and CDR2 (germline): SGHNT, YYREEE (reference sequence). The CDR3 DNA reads TGTGCCAGCAGCCTTGGACAGGGGACGGAAACTAATGAAAAACTGTTTTTT. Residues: CASSLGQGTETNEKLFF. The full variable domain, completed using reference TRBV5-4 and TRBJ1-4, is ETGVTQSPTHLIKTRGQQVTLRCSSQSGHNTVSWYQQALGQGPQFIFQYYREEENGRGNFPPRFSGLQFPNYSSELNVNALELDDSALYLCASSLGQGTETNEKLFFGSGTQLSVL.

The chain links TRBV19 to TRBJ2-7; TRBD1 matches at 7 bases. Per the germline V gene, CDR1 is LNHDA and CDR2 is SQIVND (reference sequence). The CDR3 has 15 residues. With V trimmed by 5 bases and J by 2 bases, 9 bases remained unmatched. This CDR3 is CASSVQGQRAYEQYF. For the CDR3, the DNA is TGTGCCAGTAGTGTCCAGGGACAGAGGGCCTACGAGCAGTACTTC.

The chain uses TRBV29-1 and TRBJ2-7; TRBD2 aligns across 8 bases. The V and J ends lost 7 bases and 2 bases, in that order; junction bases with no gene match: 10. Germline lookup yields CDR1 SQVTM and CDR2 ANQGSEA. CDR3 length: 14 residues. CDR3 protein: CSAGPGGSTYEQYF. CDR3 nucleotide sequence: TGCAGCGCGGGCCCGGGGGGGAGTACCTACGAGCAGTACTTC.

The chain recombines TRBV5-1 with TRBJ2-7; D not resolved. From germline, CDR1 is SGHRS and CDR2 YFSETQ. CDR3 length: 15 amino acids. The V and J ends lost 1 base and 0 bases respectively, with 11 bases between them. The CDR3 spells CASSLMSSSSYEQYF. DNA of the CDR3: TGCGCCAGCAGCTTGATGTCGTCTAGCTCCTACGAGCAGTACTTC.